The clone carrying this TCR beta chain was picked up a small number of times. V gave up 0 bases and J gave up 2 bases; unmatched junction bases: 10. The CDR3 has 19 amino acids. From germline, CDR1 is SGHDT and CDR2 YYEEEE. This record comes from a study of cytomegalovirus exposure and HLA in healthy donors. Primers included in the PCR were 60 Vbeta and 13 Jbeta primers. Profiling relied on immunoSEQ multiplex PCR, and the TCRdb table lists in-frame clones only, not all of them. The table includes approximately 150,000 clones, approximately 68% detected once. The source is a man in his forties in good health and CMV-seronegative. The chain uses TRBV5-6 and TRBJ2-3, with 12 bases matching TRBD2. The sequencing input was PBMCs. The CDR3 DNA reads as TGTGCCAGCAGCTTGGCCTTCTGGACTAGCGGGGTAGACACAGATACGCAGTATTTT. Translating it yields CASSLAFWTSGVDTDTQYF.